One TCR beta chain is described in this entry. Its target is not known. The data belong to a study of CD8+ T cells in alopecia areata. The CDR3 contains 16 residues. V was trimmed by 6 bases and J by 3 bases, leaving 20 bases between them. CDR1 MNHNY and CDR2 SVGAGI come from the germline V gene (reference sequence). The study's findings and limits: Clonality exceeded that of normal scalp in lesional scalp, most notably in alopecia totalis/universalis. TCR sharing across patients was less clear than in mice, possibly HLA-related.

Following RNA extraction, reverse transcription yielded cDNA that acted as the sequencing template. Profiling relied on immunoSEQ multiplex PCR, and the TCRdb table lists in-frame clones only, not all of them. Altogether around 200,000 clones are present, roughly 63% being singletons, with the ten largest covering around 1.6%. The sequence was collected from a human donor with alopecia areata. The sequencing used CD4+ T cells sorted from blood, collected at week 0. The chain combines TRBV6-6 with TRBJ2-5; D may correspond to TRBD1 or TRBD2 (5 bases each). CDR3 sequence: CASRTLPGTLEETQYF. CDR3 DNA sequence: TGTGCCAGCAGAACCTTACCCGGGACCCTAGAAGAGACCCAGTACTTC.